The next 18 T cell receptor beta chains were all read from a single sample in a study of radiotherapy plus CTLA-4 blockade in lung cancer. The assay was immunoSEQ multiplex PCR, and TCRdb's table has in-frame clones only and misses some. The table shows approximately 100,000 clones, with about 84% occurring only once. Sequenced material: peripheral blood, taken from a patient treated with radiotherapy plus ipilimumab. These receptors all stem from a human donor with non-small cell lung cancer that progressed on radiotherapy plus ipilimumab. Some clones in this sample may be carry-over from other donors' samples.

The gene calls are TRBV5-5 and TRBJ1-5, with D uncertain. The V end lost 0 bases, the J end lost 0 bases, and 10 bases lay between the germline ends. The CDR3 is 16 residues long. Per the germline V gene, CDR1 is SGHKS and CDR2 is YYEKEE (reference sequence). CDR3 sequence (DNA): TGTGCCAGCAGCTTGGCCGGGCCTTATAGCAATCAGCCCCAGCATTTT. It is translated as CASSLAGPYSNQPQHF.

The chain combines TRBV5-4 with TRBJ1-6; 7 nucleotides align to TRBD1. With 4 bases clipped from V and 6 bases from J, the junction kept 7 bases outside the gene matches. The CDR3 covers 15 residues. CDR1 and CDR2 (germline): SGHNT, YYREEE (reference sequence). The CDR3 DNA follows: TGTGCCAGCAGCGCAGGGACAGAGTTTAATTCACCCCTCCACTTT. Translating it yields CASSAGTEFNSPLHF. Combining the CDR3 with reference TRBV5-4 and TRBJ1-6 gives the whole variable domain ETGVTQSPTHLIKTRGQQVTLRCSSQSGHNTVSWYQQALGQGPQFIFQYYREEENGRGNFPPRFSGLQFPNYSSELNVNALELDDSALYLCASSAGTEFNSPLHFGNGTRLTVT.

CDR3 loop: CASSQDLTGANYGYTF. The CDR3 DNA reads as TGCGCCAGCAGCCAAGATCTGACGGGAGCTAACTATGGCTACACCTTC. The chain carries TRBV4-3 and TRBJ1-2; D is unresolved. The germline V gene encodes CDR1 LGHNA and CDR2 YSLEER. The CDR3 covers 16 residues. With 0 bases removed from V and 0 bases from J, the gap between germline ends came to 11 bases.

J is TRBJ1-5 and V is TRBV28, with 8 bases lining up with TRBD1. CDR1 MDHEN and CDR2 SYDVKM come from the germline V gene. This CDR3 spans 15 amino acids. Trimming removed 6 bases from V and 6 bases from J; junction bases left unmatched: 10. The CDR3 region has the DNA TGTGCCAGCAGACGACTGGACAGGGCGGTTCAGCCCCAGCATTTT. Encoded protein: CASRRLDRAVQPQHF.

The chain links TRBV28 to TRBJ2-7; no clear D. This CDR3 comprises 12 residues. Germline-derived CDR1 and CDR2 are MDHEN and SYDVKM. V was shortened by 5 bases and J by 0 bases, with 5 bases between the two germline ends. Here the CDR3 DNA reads TGTGCCAGCAGTCCCTCCTCCTACGAGCAGTACTTC. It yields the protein CASSPSSYEQYF.

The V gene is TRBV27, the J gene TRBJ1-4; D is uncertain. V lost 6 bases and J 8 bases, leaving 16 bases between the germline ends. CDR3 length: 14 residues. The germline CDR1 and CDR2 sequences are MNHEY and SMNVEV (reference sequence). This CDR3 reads CASSWTGGGEKLFF. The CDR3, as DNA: TGTGCCAGCAGCTGGACGGGTGGAGGGGAAAAACTGTTTTTT.

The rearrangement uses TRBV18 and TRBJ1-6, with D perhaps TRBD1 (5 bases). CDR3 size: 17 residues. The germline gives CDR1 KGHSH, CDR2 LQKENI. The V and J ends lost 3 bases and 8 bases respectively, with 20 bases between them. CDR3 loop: CASSPAIFDSRHSPLHF. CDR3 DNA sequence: TGTGCCAGCTCACCGGCCATATTCGACAGTCGACATTCACCCCTCCACTTT.

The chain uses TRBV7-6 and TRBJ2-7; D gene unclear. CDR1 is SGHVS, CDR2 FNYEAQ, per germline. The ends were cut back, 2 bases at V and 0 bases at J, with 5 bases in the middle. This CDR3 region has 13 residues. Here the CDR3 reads CASSLPSSYEQYF. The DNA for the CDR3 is TGTGCCAGCAGCTTACCTAGCTCCTACGAGCAGTACTTC.

The CDR3 nucleotides read TGTGCCAGCAGCCCCCACGGGGGAACACAAGAGACCCAGTACTTC. Translation: CASSPHGGTQETQYF. V and J are TRBV5-4 and TRBJ2-5; tentatively, D is TRBD2 (6 bases). Per the germline V gene, CDR1 is SGHNT and CDR2 is YYREEE (reference sequence). This CDR3 spans 15 amino acids. Trimming removed 4 bases from V and 2 bases from J, with 15 bases in between.

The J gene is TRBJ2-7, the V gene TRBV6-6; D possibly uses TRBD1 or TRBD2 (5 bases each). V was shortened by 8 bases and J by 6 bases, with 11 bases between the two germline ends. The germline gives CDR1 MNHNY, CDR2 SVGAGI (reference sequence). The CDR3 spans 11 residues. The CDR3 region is CASAWGSEQYF. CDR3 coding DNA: TGTGCCAGCGCGTGGGGGTCCGAGCAGTACTTC.

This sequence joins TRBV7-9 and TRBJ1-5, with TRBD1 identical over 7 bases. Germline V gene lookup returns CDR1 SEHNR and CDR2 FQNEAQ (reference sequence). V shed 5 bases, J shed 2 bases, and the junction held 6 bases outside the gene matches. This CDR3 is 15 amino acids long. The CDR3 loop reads CASSQTGWGNQPQHF. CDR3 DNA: TGTGCCAGCAGCCAGACAGGGTGGGGCAATCAGCCCCAGCATTTT.

DNA of the CDR3: TGTGCTAGTGGTTTTTCTGAGACAGCATATCAGCCCCAGCATTTT. The encoded protein is CASGFSETAYQPQHF. V and J are TRBV12-5 and TRBJ1-5, with D possibly being TRBD1 (5 bases). The V gene's germline CDR1 is LGHNT and CDR2 FRNRAP. CDR3 length: 15 residues. Trimming took off 3 bases at V and 5 bases at J, with 14 bases between the two ends.

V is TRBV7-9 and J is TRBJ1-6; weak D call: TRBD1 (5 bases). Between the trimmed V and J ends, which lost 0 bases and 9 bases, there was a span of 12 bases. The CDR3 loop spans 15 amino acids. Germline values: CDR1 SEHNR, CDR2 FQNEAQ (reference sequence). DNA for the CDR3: TGTGCCAGCAGCTTAGCGCAGGGAGGAAGTTCACCCCTCCACTTT. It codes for CASSLAQGGSSPLHF.

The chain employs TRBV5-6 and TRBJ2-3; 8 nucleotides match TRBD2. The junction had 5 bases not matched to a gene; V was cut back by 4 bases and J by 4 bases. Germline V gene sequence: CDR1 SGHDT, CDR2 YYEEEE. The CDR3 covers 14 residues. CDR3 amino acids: CASSKRAGADTQYF. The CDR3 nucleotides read TGTGCCAGCAGCAAACGAGCGGGGGCAGATACGCAGTATTTT.

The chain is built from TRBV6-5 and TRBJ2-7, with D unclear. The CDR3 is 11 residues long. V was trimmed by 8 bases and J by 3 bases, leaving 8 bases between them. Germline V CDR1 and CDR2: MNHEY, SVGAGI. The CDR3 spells CASSTNYEQYF. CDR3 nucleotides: TGTGCCAGCTCTACTAACTACGAGCAGTACTTC.

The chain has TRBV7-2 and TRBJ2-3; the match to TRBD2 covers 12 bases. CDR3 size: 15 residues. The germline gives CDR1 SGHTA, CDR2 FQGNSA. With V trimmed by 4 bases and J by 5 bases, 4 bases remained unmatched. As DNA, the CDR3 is TGTGCCAGCAGCTATGCTAGCGGGGGGGGAGATACGCAGTATTTT. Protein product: CASSYASGGGDTQYF.

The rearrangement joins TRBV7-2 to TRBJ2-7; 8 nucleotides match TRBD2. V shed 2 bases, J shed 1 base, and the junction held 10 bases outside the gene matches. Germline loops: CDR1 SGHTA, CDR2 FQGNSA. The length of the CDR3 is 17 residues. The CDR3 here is CASSLLGGGPTSYEQYF. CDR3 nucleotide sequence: TGTGCCAGCAGCTTACTAGGCGGGGGGCCAACTTCCTACGAGCAGTACTTC. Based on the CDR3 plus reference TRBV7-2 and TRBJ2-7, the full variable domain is GAGVSQSPSNKVTEKGKDVELRCDPISGHTALYWYRQSLGQGLEFLIYFQGNSAPDKSGLPSDRFSAERTGGSVSTLTIQRTQQEDSAVYLCASSLLGGGPTSYEQYFGPGTRLTVT.

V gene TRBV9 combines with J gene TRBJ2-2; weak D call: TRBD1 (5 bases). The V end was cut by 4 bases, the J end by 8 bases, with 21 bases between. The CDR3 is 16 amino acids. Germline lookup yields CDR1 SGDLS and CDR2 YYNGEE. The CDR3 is CASSFMGQGVGGELFF. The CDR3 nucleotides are TGTGCCAGCAGCTTTATGGGGCAGGGCGTTGGTGGGGAGCTGTTTTTT.